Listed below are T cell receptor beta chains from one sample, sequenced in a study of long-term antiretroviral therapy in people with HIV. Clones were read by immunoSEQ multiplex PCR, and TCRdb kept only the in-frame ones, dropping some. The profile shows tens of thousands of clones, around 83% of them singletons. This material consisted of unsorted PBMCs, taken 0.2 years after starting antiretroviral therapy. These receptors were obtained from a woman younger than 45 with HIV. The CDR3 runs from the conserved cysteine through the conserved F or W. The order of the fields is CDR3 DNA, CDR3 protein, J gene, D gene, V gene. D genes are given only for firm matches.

cdr3_nt: TGTGCCATCAGCTCAGGGCTGTCTGGAAACACCATATATTTT; cdr3_aa: CAISSGLSGNTIYF; j_call: TRBJ1-3; d_call: -; v_call: TRBV10-3
cdr3_nt: TGTGCCAGCTCACCTTATCGAGGGAATGAGCAGTTCTTC; cdr3_aa: CASSPYRGNEQFF; j_call: TRBJ2-1; d_call: -; v_call: TRBV18
cdr3_nt: TGCGCCAGCAGCTTGGAGGGACAAGACGCTGAAGCTTTCTTT; cdr3_aa: CASSLEGQDAEAFF; j_call: TRBJ1-1; d_call: -; v_call: TRBV5-1
cdr3_nt: TGTGCCAGCAGCTTTGGGGGACAGGGCGGGGGGAGTGGGACTGAAGCTTTCTTT; cdr3_aa: CASSFGGQGGGSGTEAFF; j_call: TRBJ1-1; d_call: TRBD1; v_call: TRBV5-5
cdr3_nt: TGTGCCAGCAGTGGGCCAGGCAGGATAAACACTGAAGCTTTCTTT; cdr3_aa: CASSGPGRINTEAFF; j_call: TRBJ1-1; d_call: -; v_call: TRBV2
cdr3_nt: TGTGCCAGCTCACCTCCCTCGGCAGGAAACACCATATATTTT; cdr3_aa: CASSPPSAGNTIYF; j_call: TRBJ1-3; d_call: -; v_call: TRBV18
cdr3_nt: TGTGCCAGCAGGAGATCCGTCGGGGGACTGAACACTGAAGCTTTCTTT; cdr3_aa: CASRRSVGGLNTEAFF; j_call: TRBJ1-1; d_call: -; v_call: TRBV7-3
cdr3_nt: TGTGCCAGCAGCCAGACGACAGGGAACTACAATGAGCAGTTCTTC; cdr3_aa: CASSQTTGNYNEQFF; j_call: TRBJ2-1; d_call: TRBD1; v_call: TRBV11-2
cdr3_nt: TGCAGCGTTGAAGATCGGACAGGCTACACCTTC; cdr3_aa: CSVEDRTGYTF; j_call: TRBJ1-2; d_call: -; v_call: TRBV29-1
cdr3_nt: TGCAGTATTGTGGGGGATGGGCAGTTCTTC; cdr3_aa: CSIVGDGQFF; j_call: TRBJ2-1; d_call: -; v_call: TRBV20-1
cdr3_nt: TGTGCCAGCAGTGAAGCGCTTCGGGGAGAGACCCAGTACTTC; cdr3_aa: CASSEALRGETQYF; j_call: TRBJ2-5; d_call: -; v_call: TRBV2
cdr3_nt: TGTGCCAGCAGCTTGGCGTGGGCTAATGGGCCGCCAAGCGCACAAGATACGCAGTATTTT; cdr3_aa: CASSLAWANGPPSAQDTQYF; j_call: TRBJ2-3; d_call: -; v_call: TRBV7-8
cdr3_nt: TGTGCCAGCAGTTTATCGGGACAGTCTGAAGCTTTCTTT; cdr3_aa: CASSLSGQSEAFF; j_call: TRBJ1-1; d_call: TRBD1; v_call: TRBV27
cdr3_nt: TGCGCCAGCAGCGACGGACAGTACAATGAGCAGTTCTTC; cdr3_aa: CASSDGQYNEQFF; j_call: TRBJ2-1; d_call: -; v_call: TRBV5-1
cdr3_nt: TGTGCCAGCAGCTTCATTGTCAACGGGGAGCTGTTTTTT; cdr3_aa: CASSFIVNGELFF; j_call: TRBJ2-2; d_call: -; v_call: TRBV11-3
cdr3_nt: TGTGCCAGCAGCTCAGGGACAGGGCCAAGCAATCAGCCCCAGCATTTT; cdr3_aa: CASSSGTGPSNQPQHF; j_call: TRBJ1-5; d_call: TRBD1; v_call: TRBV28
cdr3_nt: TGTGCCATCAGCTTAAACTATGGCTACACCTTC; cdr3_aa: CAISLNYGYTF; j_call: TRBJ1-2; d_call: -; v_call: TRBV10-3
cdr3_nt: TGTGCCAGCAGTGAACCCATTACGGGAGCTTTCTTT; cdr3_aa: CASSEPITGAFF; j_call: TRBJ1-1; d_call: -; v_call: TRBV2
cdr3_nt: TGCGCCAGCAGCTTGGTGGTCAGTAATTCACCCCTCCACTTT; cdr3_aa: CASSLVVSNSPLHF; j_call: TRBJ1-6; d_call: -; v_call: TRBV5-1
cdr3_nt: TGTGCCAGCAGTGCTAACAGGGGGCTTGCTGGAAACACCATATATTTT; cdr3_aa: CASSANRGLAGNTIYF; j_call: TRBJ1-3; d_call: TRBD1; v_call: TRBV6-1
cdr3_nt: TGTGCCAGCACCCCGGGACAGAGCCCCTACGAGCAGTACTTC; cdr3_aa: CASTPGQSPYEQYF; j_call: TRBJ2-7; d_call: TRBD1; v_call: TRBV27